These 27 T cell receptor beta chains originate from one sample sequenced in a study of patients and donors after allogeneic stem cell transplantation. A single record per CDR3 protein comes from TCRdb applying MiXCR to the RT-PCR reads. The data show about 960,000 distinct CDR3 sequences, 15% to 20% seen once. Sample: blood, either unsorted or a sorted T cell fraction (not recorded which). The receptor source for this set is a human donor who was either an allogeneic HSCT recipient or a stem cell or donor lymphocyte infusion donor (not recorded which). It is not recorded whose cells these are; they may come from a transplant donor.

This CDR3 is CASIRGPANTGELFF. DNA of the CDR3: TGTGCCAGCATAAGGGGACCCGCGAACACCGGGGAGCTGTTTTTT. The chain carries TRBV7-6 and TRBJ2-2; D tentatively fits TRBD1 or TRBD2 (5 bases each). Germline CDR1 SGHVS, CDR2 FNYEAQ. V was trimmed by 7 bases and J by 0 bases, leaving 12 bases between them. The CDR3 runs 15 residues.

This clonotype was detected only a few times. This rearrangement joins TRBV14 to TRBJ2-1; D gene unclear. The V end lost 0 bases, the J end lost 7 bases, and 10 bases lay between the germline ends. Germline CDR1 and CDR2: SGHDN and FVKESK. The CDR3 extends over 14 amino acids. The CDR3: CASSQELWVNEQFF. Here the CDR3 DNA reads TGTGCCAGCAGCCAAGAATTGTGGGTAAATGAGCAGTTCTTC.

The chain carries TRBV7-2 and TRBJ2-3; D is unclear. Germline assignment: CDR1 SGHTA and CDR2 FQGNSA. This CDR3 region has 14 residues. V gave up 2 bases and J gave up 3 bases, with 9 bases separating them. In nucleotides, the CDR3 is TGTGCCAGCAGCTTAATTCGGGCAACAGATACGCAGTATTTT. It translates to CASSLIRATDTQYF.

This clonotype was recorded once. The chain combines TRBV5-1 with TRBJ2-3; D unresolved. CDR1 SGHRS and CDR2 YFSETQ come from the germline V gene. Trimming pared 4 bases from V and 2 bases from J, leaving 11 bases between. The CDR3 totals 14 residues. CDR3 loop: CASSASLITDTQYF. CDR3 DNA sequence: TGCGCCAGCAGCGCCTCTCTTATCACAGATACGCAGTATTTT.

This chain connects TRBV29-1 to TRBJ2-7; D may be TRBD1 or TRBD2 (5 bases each). Deletions cut 3 bases from V and 1 base from J, with 16 bases between. Germline CDR1 reads SQVTM; CDR2 reads ANQGSEA. This CDR3 has 15 residues. The CDR3 loop reads CSVEDRDAGSYEQYF. CDR3 sequence (DNA): TGCAGCGTTGAGGACCGGGACGCGGGTTCCTACGAGCAGTACTTC.

The genes are TRBV12-3 or TRBV12-4 and TRBJ1-5, with D unclear. There are 13 residues in the CDR3. Trimming removed 8 bases at V and 2 bases at J, with 10 bases between. The CDR3 nucleotides are TGTGCCAGCTCAATCTTTGGCAATCAGCCCCAGCATTTT. It codes for CASSIFGNQPQHF.

The V gene is TRBV2, the J gene TRBJ2-7, with 7 positions matching TRBD1. From germline, CDR1 is SNHLY and CDR2 FYNNEI. There are 14 residues in the CDR3. J lost 3 bases, V lost 6 bases, and 8 bases had no gene match. The CDR3 sequence: CASSLGTAFYEQYF. The CDR3 DNA reads as TGTGCCAGCAGCCTGGGGACAGCTTTCTACGAGCAGTACTTC.

This clonotype has only a few counts. The chain has TRBV21-1 and TRBJ1-1; the DNA was not compared with TRBD1, the D call given in the table. TRBV21-1 corresponds to a pseudogene. CDR3 length equals 15 residues. Here the CDR3 reads CASIPTRGENTEAFF. CDR3 sequence (DNA): TGTGCCAGCATACCAACTCGGGGCGAGAACACTGAAGCTTTCTTT.

The chain carries TRBV27 and TRBJ2-1; D not resolved. V was pared by 3 bases and J by 5 bases, with 8 bases between. There are 13 residues in the CDR3. Germline-derived CDR1 and CDR2 are MNHEY and SMNVEV (reference sequence). The CDR3 DNA sequence: TGTGCCAGCAGTTTTCTGTGGGACAATGAGCAGTTCTTC. Translated, it gives CASSFLWDNEQFF.

The chain joins TRBV12-3 or TRBV12-4 to TRBJ2-1; D might be TRBD1 or TRBD2, each matching 5 bases. The CDR3 sequence is 12 residues long. V was clipped by 6 bases and J by 7 bases, with 10 bases between them. CDR3 nucleotide sequence: TGTGCCAGCAGCGGGGCCTCTAATGAGCAGTTCTTC. Translated: CASSGASNEQFF.

This clonotype turned up a few times. This chain connects TRBV4-2 to TRBJ2-7; TRBD2 might be the D (5 bases). The germline gives CDR1 LGHNA, CDR2 YNFKEQ. CDR3 length: 14 amino acids. Trimming stripped 3 bases from V and 3 bases from J, with 12 bases between. The CDR3 region is CASSHLGLDYEQYF. Written as DNA, the CDR3 is TGTGCCAGCAGCCATCTTGGACTGGACTACGAGCAGTACTTC.

This clonotype turned up a few times. The chain has TRBV6-5 and TRBJ2-1; D is undetermined. Trimming left V 0 bases short and J 9 bases short, with 9 bases between. There are 13 residues in the CDR3. CDR1 is MNHEY, CDR2 SVGAGI, per germline. The CDR3 protein is CASSYSTEAEQFF. In DNA form, the CDR3 reads TGTGCCAGCAGTTACTCGACCGAGGCTGAGCAGTTCTTC.

This clonotype was seen many times. This chain connects TRBV5-6 to TRBJ2-1, with D perhaps being TRBD1 or TRBD2 (5 bases each). CDR1 SGHDT and CDR2 YYEEEE come from the germline V gene. The V end was cut by 10 bases, the J end by 6 bases, with 17 bases between. This CDR3 spans 13 amino acids. The CDR3 DNA reads TGTGCCGGGGCGCAGGGACCGTTCAATGAGCAGTTCTTC. Encoded protein: CAGAQGPFNEQFF. The whole variable domain, filled in from reference TRBV5-6 and TRBJ2-1, reads DAGVTQSPTHLIKTRGQQVTLRCSPKSGHDTVSWYQQALGQGPQFIFQYYEEEERQRGNFPDRFSGHQFPNYSSELNVNALLLGDSALYLCAGAQGPFNEQFFGPGTRLTVL.

The chain joins TRBV19 to TRBJ2-1; 14 bases map to TRBD2. Germline CDR1 and CDR2: LNHDA and SQIVND (reference sequence). The CDR3 is 16 amino acids. Losses at the gene ends were 5 bases for V and 5 bases for J; bases not matched to a gene: 5. CDR3 residues: CASSAPGLAGDNEQFF. CDR3 sequence (DNA): TGTGCCAGTAGTGCGCCGGGACTAGCGGGAGACAATGAGCAGTTCTTC.

The chain is built from TRBV7-2 and TRBJ2-7, with 7 bases identical to TRBD1. The V and J ends lost 5 bases and 0 bases, in that order; junction bases with no gene match: 7. Germline CDR1 and CDR2: SGHTA and FQGNSA. The CDR3 spans 15 residues. The CDR3 is CASSPGQPSSYEQYF. The CDR3 DNA sequence: TGTGCCAGCAGCCCGGGACAGCCGAGCTCCTACGAGCAGTACTTC.

This clonotype was counted between two and nine times. V usage is TRBV7-3 and J usage is TRBJ1-5, with TRBD1 matching over 9 bases. Losses at the gene ends were 0 bases for V and 3 bases for J; bases not matched to a gene: 3. The CDR3 extends over 16 amino acids. Germline V gene lookup returns CDR1 SGHTA and CDR2 FQGTGA. The CDR3 coding sequence is TGTGCCAGCAGCTTAACGGGACAGGGCGTCAATCAGCCCCAGCATTTT. Residues: CASSLTGQGVNQPQHF.

This clonotype was counted a few times. The J gene is TRBJ1-1, the V gene TRBV9; D remains unclear. The CDR3 has 14 residues. V lost 0 bases, J lost 4 bases, and 10 bases lay in between. The germline CDR1 and CDR2 sequences are SGDLS and YYNGEE. The CDR3 loop reads CASSVGIGGTEAFF. CDR3 in DNA: TGTGCCAGCAGCGTAGGGATAGGCGGCACTGAAGCTTTCTTT.

This clonotype came up a few times. The rearrangement joins TRBV18 to TRBJ1-5; 7 bases are a match to TRBD1. The germline gives CDR1 KGHSH, CDR2 LQKENI. The CDR3 has 14 residues. The V segment lost 3 bases and the J segment 9 bases; nucleotides outside the gene matches: 8. The CDR3, as DNA: TGTGCCAGCTCACCGGGACAGAAGATAGCGCCCCAGCATTTT. It translates to CASSPGQKIAPQHF. Supplemented by reference TRBV18 and TRBJ1-5, the full variable domain reads NAGVMQNPRHLVRRRGQEARLRCSPMKGHSHVYWYRQLPEEGLKFMVYLQKENIIDESGMPKERFSAEFPKEGPSILRIQQVVRGDSAAYFCASSPGQKIAPQHFGDGTRLSIL.

The V and J genes are TRBV27 and TRBJ2-2, with 8 bases identical to TRBD1. In germline, CDR1 is MNHEY, CDR2 SMNVEV (reference sequence). Trimming took 1 base from V and 3 from J; bases not matched to a gene: 7. This CDR3 has 17 amino acids. The CDR3 here is CASSLWGSRGHTGELFF. The CDR3 DNA follows: TGTGCCAGCAGTTTATGGGGAAGCAGGGGGCACACCGGGGAGCTGTTTTTT.

The J gene is TRBJ1-1, the V gene TRBV7-2; TRBD1 matches 7 bases. Trimming took 2 bases from V and 5 from J; bases not matched to a gene: 14. The V gene's germline CDR1 is SGHTA and CDR2 FQGNSA. The CDR3 contains 17 residues. Here the CDR3 DNA reads TGTGCCAGCAGCTTATCAAGTCTCCCGACAGGGCTGACTGAAGCTTTCTTT. Its protein is CASSLSSLPTGLTEAFF. The full variable domain, its missing parts supplied by reference TRBV7-2 and TRBJ1-1, is GAGVSQSPSNKVTEKGKDVELRCDPISGHTALYWYRQSLGQGLEFLIYFQGNSAPDKSGLPSDRFSAERTGGSVSTLTIQRTQQEDSAVYLCASSLSSLPTGLTEAFFGQGTRLTVV.

This clonotype was counted only a few times. The gene calls are TRBV10-3 and TRBJ2-3; D remains ambiguous. V lost 3 bases to trimming and J lost 1 base, with 11 bases between them. The CDR3 contains 15 residues. The germline V gene encodes CDR1 ENHRY and CDR2 SYGVKD. CDR3 in DNA: TGTGCCATCAGTGACCCTGGTTTCGGCACAGATACGCAGTATTTT. Its translation is CAISDPGFGTDTQYF.

V and J are TRBV4-2 and TRBJ1-5; no firm D call. Germline V gene sequence: CDR1 LGHNA, CDR2 YNFKEQ. The CDR3 runs 13 residues. V lost 0 bases, J lost 9 bases, and 9 bases lay in between. The CDR3 DNA reads as TGTGCCAGCAGCCAAGAGAGGGAATGGCCCCAGCATTTT. Protein: CASSQEREWPQHF.

This clonotype was picked up many times. This sequence joins TRBV3-1 and TRBJ1-2; D remains ambiguous. The CDR3 totals 15 residues. Trimming cost V 0 bases and J 8 bases, with 16 bases left between them. Germline-derived CDR1 and CDR2 are LGHDT and YNNKEL (reference sequence). CDR3 amino acids: CASSQDGGPRGGYTF. CDR3 bases: TGTGCCAGCAGCCAAGATGGAGGACCAAGAGGGGGCTACACCTTC.

The gene calls are TRBV4-1 and TRBJ2-1; tentatively, D is TRBD1 or TRBD2 (6 bases each). The CDR3 is 15 residues long. CDR1 is MGHRA and CDR2 is YSYEKL in the germline V gene. V dropped 1 base and J dropped 4 bases, with 11 bases sitting between them. The CDR3 sequence is CASSQAGALYNEQFF. The CDR3 DNA reads TGCGCCAGCAGCCAAGCGGGGGCCCTATACAATGAGCAGTTCTTC.

This clonotype has a handful of counts. The chain joins TRBV20-1 to TRBJ2-1; 12 positions agree with TRBD2. The CDR3 is 13 residues long. The germline gives CDR1 DFQATT, CDR2 SNEGSKA (reference sequence). Trimming removed 4 bases from V and 10 bases from J; junction bases left unmatched: 5. The CDR3 nucleotides are TGCAGTGCTACGACTAGCGGGAGAAGGGAGCAGTTCTTC. Encoded protein: CSATTSGRREQFF.

This sequence joins TRBV7-2 and TRBJ2-7; weak D call: TRBD2 (5 bases). There are 14 residues in the CDR3. Per germline, CDR1 SGHTA and CDR2 FQGNSA. V was clipped by 5 bases and J by 5 bases, with 16 bases between them. The CDR3 bases are TGTGCCAGCAGCCCGCAGAGGACGAGGGACGAGCAGTACTTC. This translates into CASSPQRTRDEQYF.

This clonotype was counted a few times. V usage is TRBV12-3 or TRBV12-4 and J usage is TRBJ2-7, with D perhaps TRBD1 (6 bases). V dropped 6 bases and J dropped 2 bases, with 14 bases sitting between them. CDR3 length equals 14 residues. Here the CDR3 reads CASRPGQLPYEQYF. CDR3 nucleotide sequence: TGTGCCAGCAGACCCGGACAGCTACCCTACGAGCAGTACTTC.